The 21 T cell receptor beta chains reported below all come from one sample, sequenced in a study of blood T cell repertoires in COVID-19. Produced via immunoSEQ multiplex PCR; TCRdb's table is partial and in-frame only. This sample yields about 370,000 clones, of which roughly 86% are seen a single time; 10% belongs to the top ten. The material sequenced was peripheral blood. These receptors were obtained from a young woman with COVID-19, enrolled during active disease.

The chain has TRBV11-2 and TRBJ2-5; perhaps TRBD1 as D (6 bases). The V and J ends lost 6 bases and 4 bases respectively, with 15 bases between them. This CDR3 contains 14 residues. Germline V gives CDR1 SGHAT, CDR2 FQNNGV. The CDR3 nucleotides read TGTGCCAGCAGTTACCTAGGGGGAGCAGAGACCCAGTACTTC. Translated, it gives CASSYLGGAETQYF.

The chain combines TRBV15 with TRBJ1-4; 8 bases match TRBD1. This CDR3 contains 14 residues. Germline CDR1 is LNHNV and CDR2 is YYDKDF (reference sequence). J was trimmed by 7 bases and V by 1 base; bases with no gene match: 2. The DNA of the CDR3 is TGTGCCACCAGCAGAGTCAGGGGGCTTGAAAAACTGTTTTTT. Its translation: CATSRVRGLEKLFF.

This rearrangement joins TRBV10-3 to TRBJ2-1, with D uncertain. The CDR3 totals 12 residues. Trimming left V 1 base short and J 10 bases short, with 8 bases between. Germline V CDR1 and CDR2: ENHRY, SYGVKD. In nucleotides, the CDR3 is TGTGCCATCAGTGAGTTAAAGCGAGAGCAGTTCTTC. Translating it yields CAISELKREQFF.

This clone was observed a handful of times. The gene calls are TRBV6-2 or TRBV6-3 and TRBJ1-1, with 8 bases fitting TRBD1. The junction had 4 bases not matched to a gene; V was cut back by 5 bases and J by 2 bases. From germline, CDR1 is MNHEY and CDR2 SVGEGT. This CDR3 has 14 residues. Written as DNA, the CDR3 is TGTGCCAGCAGTAGGACAGGGACCAACACTGAAGCTTTCTTT. Encoded protein: CASSRTGTNTEAFF.

The chain combines TRBV18 with TRBJ2-2, with TRBD1 matching over 7 bases. Germline assignment: CDR1 KGHSH and CDR2 LQKENI. The CDR3 runs to 13 residues. J gave up 4 bases and V 11 bases, and 7 bases lay outside the gene matches. CDR3 residues: CASSRDSTGELFF. CDR3 bases: TGTGCCTCGTCCCGGGACAGCACCGGGGAGCTGTTTTTT.

This chain links TRBV4-3 with TRBJ2-7, with 8 bases identical to TRBD2. There are 16 residues in the CDR3. The germline gives CDR1 LGHNA, CDR2 YSLEER. V was clipped by 1 base and J by 4 bases; unmatched bases: 9. The CDR3 spells CASSQARESGGYEQYF. CDR3 nucleotides: TGCGCCAGCAGCCAAGCCCGCGAAAGCGGGGGTTACGAGCAGTACTTC.

This rearrangement joins TRBV5-1 to TRBJ1-1, with 7 bases lining up with TRBD1. CDR3 length equals 15 residues. The V gene end was trimmed by 4 bases and the J gene end by 1 base; junction bases not matched to a gene: 7. CDR1 and CDR2 (germline): SGHRS, YFSETQ. The CDR3 DNA is TGCGCCAGCAGCCTTAGGACAGGATCGAACACTGAAGCTTTCTTT. Residues: CASSLRTGSNTEAFF.

V gene TRBV28 combines with J gene TRBJ2-5; 9 bases match TRBD2. Germline V CDR1 and CDR2: MDHEN, SYDVKM. The junction had 13 bases not matched to a gene; V was cut back by 2 bases and J by 3 bases. The CDR3 runs to 18 residues. The CDR3: CASSLGVRLAGLEETQYF. The CDR3 bases are TGTGCCAGCAGTTTAGGGGTCCGGCTAGCGGGACTAGAAGAGACCCAGTACTTC. The full variable domain, rest sourced from reference TRBV28 and TRBJ2-5, is DVKVTQSSRYLVKRTGEKVFLECVQDMDHENMFWYRQDPGLGLRLIYFSYDVKMKEKGDIPEGYSVSREKKERFSLILESASTNQTSMYLCASSLGVRLAGLEETQYFGPGTRLLVL.

V gene TRBV3-1 (or the pseudogene TRBV3-2) combines with J gene TRBJ2-7; TRBD1 agrees at 8 bases. CDR1 is LGHDT and CDR2 is YNNKEL in the germline V gene (reference sequence). The CDR3 sequence is 15 residues long. Trimming cost V 3 bases and J 4 bases; bases outside gene matches: 8. The CDR3 bases are TGTGCCAGCAGCCATCTGGACAGGGCGACGTACGAGCAGTACTTC. Encoded protein: CASSHLDRATYEQYF.

This clone has a single count. This chain joins TRBV5-6 and TRBJ1-1; 10 positions agree with TRBD1. V was pared by 3 bases and J by 6 bases, with 11 bases of the junction left unmatched. The CDR3 spans 16 residues. Germline V gives CDR1 SGHDT, CDR2 YYEEEE. The CDR3 DNA sequence: TGTGCCAGCAGCTCCTGGCCGGGGACAGGGGTCGCTGAAGCTTTCTTT. This codes for CASSSWPGTGVAEAFF.

This sequence joins TRBV10-3 and TRBJ1-1; tentative D call: TRBD1 (6 bases). Trimming shortened V by 4 bases and J by 1 base, and 13 bases separated the two germline ends. This CDR3 region has 15 residues. Germline V gene lookup returns CDR1 ENHRY and CDR2 SYGVKD. CDR3 nucleotide sequence: TGTGCCATCAGTGGAAACAGGGTCCAGAACACTGAAGCTTTCTTT. Its protein product is CAISGNRVQNTEAFF.

The rearrangement links TRBV28 to TRBJ2-1, with 7 bases identical to TRBD2. J lost 4 bases, V lost 8 bases, and 8 bases had no gene match. Germline values: CDR1 MDHEN, CDR2 SYDVKM. The CDR3 contains 14 residues. This CDR3 is CASVGGRIYNEQFF. CDR3 sequence (DNA): TGTGCCAGCGTGGGCGGGAGAATATACAATGAGCAGTTCTTC.

The gene calls are TRBV28 and TRBJ2-1; 14 bases match TRBD2. Trimming removed 3 bases from V and 0 bases from J; junction bases left unmatched: 1. CDR1 and CDR2 from the germline V gene are MDHEN and SYDVKM. The CDR3 has 17 residues. In DNA form, the CDR3 reads TGTGCCAGCAGTTTCGGGACTAGCGGGAGCTCCTACAATGAGCAGTTCTTC. Protein: CASSFGTSGSSYNEQFF.

This clone was counted only a few times. This chain connects TRBV4-1 to TRBJ2-3; weak D call: TRBD2 (5 bases). Per germline, CDR1 MGHRA and CDR2 YSYEKL. CDR3 length: 15 amino acids. V lost 4 bases and J lost 1, with 12 bases in between. The CDR3 reads CASSRSEWGTDTQYF. DNA for the CDR3: TGCGCCAGCAGCCGTAGCGAGTGGGGCACAGATACGCAGTATTTT.

This chain joins TRBV4-1 and TRBJ2-7, with 14 positions matching TRBD2. V lost 4 bases to trimming and J lost 2 bases; unmatched junction nucleotides: 7. The CDR3 consists of 17 residues. CDR1 and CDR2 (germline): MGHRA, YSYEKL. The CDR3 region is CASSLTSGRASPYEQYF. As DNA, the CDR3 is TGCGCCAGCAGCCTGACTAGCGGGAGGGCCTCGCCCTACGAGCAGTACTTC.

Worth noting for this clone: This may be a read error: a much more frequent sequence differs by one nucleotide. Distinct nucleotide sequences in the sample also encode this CDR3. The V and J genes are TRBV5-1 and TRBJ2-1; TRBD2 might be the D (5 bases). The CDR3 runs to 14 residues. The V end was cut by 4 bases, the J end by 4 bases, with 12 bases between. Germline lookup yields CDR1 SGHRS and CDR2 YFSETQ. CDR3 sequence: CASSALEEYNEQFF. The CDR3 nucleotides read TGCGCCAGCAGCGCCCTGGAGGAATACAATGAGCAGTTCTTC.

The CDR3 protein is CASSHSGSTDTQYF. As DNA, the CDR3 is TGTGCCAGCAGTCATAGCGGGAGCACAGATACGCAGTATTTT. The chain joins TRBV6-5 to TRBJ2-3; 7 nucleotides match TRBD2. After removal of 5 bases from V and 0 bases from J, the junction contained 2 bases not matched to a gene. The germline gives CDR1 MNHEY, CDR2 SVGAGI. The CDR3 has 14 amino acids.

The chain employs TRBV7-8 and TRBJ1-2; 8 nucleotides agree with TRBD1. Germline CDR1 and CDR2: SGHVS and FQNEAQ. The V segment lost 5 bases and the J segment 3 bases; nucleotides outside the gene matches: 5. The CDR3 loop spans 14 amino acids. The CDR3 DNA reads as TGTGCCAGCAGCCCTCGGGACAGGCACTATGGCTACACCTTC. Translating it yields CASSPRDRHYGYTF.

The rearrangement joins TRBV15 to TRBJ2-2; tentative D call: TRBD1 (6 bases). Germline loops: CDR1 LNHNV, CDR2 YYDKDF (reference sequence). Trimming shortened V by 4 bases and J by 0 bases, and 9 bases separated the two germline ends. The CDR3 is 15 residues long. As DNA, the CDR3 is TGTGCCACCAGCAAAACAGGGACGAACACCGGGGAGCTGTTTTTT. Amino acids: CATSKTGTNTGELFF.

The rearrangement links TRBV27 to TRBJ2-7; D may be TRBD1 (5 bases). Germline CDR1 is MNHEY and CDR2 is SMNVEV (reference sequence). This CDR3 spans 15 amino acids. V dropped 5 bases and J dropped 7 bases, with 21 bases sitting between them. CDR3 sequence reads: CASSRSGSTPGEQYF. The CDR3 nucleotides are TGTGCCAGCAGTAGATCCGGATCTACCCCAGGGGAGCAGTACTTC.

CDR3 sequence (DNA): TGTGCCGGCCGCCGAACAGGGGTCGATGGCTACACCTTC. Protein: CAGRRTGVDGYTF. This chain connects TRBV30 to TRBJ1-2; 7 positions match TRBD1. The CDR3 is 13 amino acids. The V gene's germline CDR1 is GTSNPN and CDR2 SVGIG (reference sequence). Trimming at V came to 8 bases and at J to 6 bases, leaving 12 bases not matched to a gene.